A single sample gave rise to the 9 T cell receptor beta chains below, sequenced in a study of T cells in localized non-small cell lung cancer. Some clones are missing from TCRdb's copy, which holds only in-frame ones; the method was immunoSEQ multiplex PCR. The table has nearly 35,000 clones, approximately 89% seen once. The starting material was peripheral blood mononuclear cells, obtained before any cancer treatment. The receptors were gathered from a female donor of 60 years or more with stage II lung adenocarcinoma.

The chain couples TRBV7-9 to TRBJ2-3; the match to TRBD1 covers 9 bases. Germline CDR1 and CDR2: SEHNR and FQNEAQ (reference sequence). Germline trimming cut 5 bases from V and 5 bases from J; bases unmatched to any gene: 8. The length of the CDR3 is 15 residues. CDR3 in DNA: TGTGCCAGCAGCCCCCCCGGACAGGGGTTAGATACGCAGTATTTT. This codes for CASSPPGQGLDTQYF.

V is TRBV7-8 and J is TRBJ2-5; D may be TRBD1 or TRBD2 (6 bases each). Trimming stripped 5 bases from V and 1 base from J, with 11 bases between. The germline gives CDR1 SGHVS, CDR2 FQNEAQ. CDR3 size: 14 residues. For the CDR3, the DNA is TGTGCCAGCAGCGGAGGGACACCCCAAGAGACCCAGTACTTC. Its protein is CASSGGTPQETQYF.

The chain couples TRBV28 to TRBJ1-1; possibly TRBD1 for D (5 bases). Germline values: CDR1 MDHEN, CDR2 SYDVKM. This CDR3 is 13 amino acids long. The V end was cut by 5 bases, the J end by 4 bases, with 11 bases between. The chain's CDR3 is CASSPPRVTEAFF. The CDR3 coding sequence is TGTGCCAGCAGTCCACCCAGGGTCACTGAAGCTTTCTTT.

J is TRBJ2-7 and V is TRBV28; D gene uncertain. The CDR3 is made up of 13 amino acids. Looked up from germline, CDR1 is MDHEN and CDR2 is SYDVKM. With 7 bases removed from V and 3 bases from J, the gap between germline ends came to 13 bases. In nucleotides, the CDR3 is TGTGCCAGCACCACCTCGGGCTTCTACGAGCAGTACTTC. Translating gives CASTTSGFYEQYF.

A single count supports this clone. J is TRBJ2-3 and V is TRBV18; no definite D call. The CDR3 extends over 14 amino acids. V shed 4 bases and J shed 0 bases, with 8 bases lying between them. CDR1 and CDR2 from the germline V gene are KGHSH and LQKENI. CDR3 in amino acids: CASSRTTSTDTQYF. DNA of the CDR3: TGTGCCAGCTCACGGACGACTAGCACAGATACGCAGTATTTT.

This clone came up a few times. The chain couples TRBV5-1 to TRBJ2-1, with no clear D. CDR1 and CDR2 from the germline V gene are SGHRS and YFSETQ. V was cut by 3 bases and J by 3 bases, with 7 bases left in between. The CDR3 sequence is 13 residues long. CDR3 DNA: TGCGCCAGCAGCTCAGGCCTCTACAATGAGCAGTTCTTC. This encodes CASSSGLYNEQFF.

This chain joins TRBV18 and TRBJ1-4; 9 bases are shared with TRBD1. The CDR3 consists of 15 residues. V lost 3 bases and J lost 5; bases outside the gene matches: 4. Germline loops: CDR1 KGHSH, CDR2 LQKENI. The CDR3 DNA is TGTGCCAGCTCACCTCGGACAGGGGAAAATGAAAAACTGTTTTTT. The encoded protein is CASSPRTGENEKLFF. Using reference TRBV18 and TRBJ1-4 for the parts outside the CDR3, the full variable domain is NAGVMQNPRHLVRRRGQEARLRCSPMKGHSHVYWYRQLPEEGLKFMVYLQKENIIDESGMPKERFSAEFPKEGPSILRIQQVVRGDSAAYFCASSPRTGENEKLFFGSGTQLSVL.

J is TRBJ1-4 and V is TRBV10-1; 10 nucleotides agree with TRBD1. The germline CDR1 and CDR2 sequences are WNHNN and SYGVQD (reference sequence). The length of the CDR3 is 17 residues. V lost 10 bases to trimming and J lost 0 bases; unmatched junction nucleotides: 11. As DNA, the CDR3 is TGCGCCACCCCAGTCGGGGACAGGGGTTCAACTAATGAAAAACTGTTTTTT. Protein sequence: CATPVGDRGSTNEKLFF.

The genes are TRBV29-1 and TRBJ2-7, with D tentatively TRBD2 (6 bases). V dropped 1 base and J dropped 1 base, with 17 bases sitting between them. This CDR3 is built from 16 residues. Germline V gene lookup returns CDR1 SQVTM and CDR2 ANQGSEA. CDR3 DNA sequence: TGCAGCGTTGAAGGGGTGGAGGGTCGGTCATCCTACGAGCAGTACTTC. Translating gives CSVEGVEGRSSYEQYF.